Listed below are T cell receptor beta chains from one sample, sequenced in a study of patients and donors after allogeneic stem cell transplantation. TCRdb re-derived calls from the RT-PCR reads in MiXCR, one entry per CDR3 protein. In the table there are about 160,000 distinct CDR3 sequences, over 35% of which are singletons. Sequenced input: blood, either unsorted or a sorted T cell fraction (not recorded which). These receptors were collected from a human donor who was either an allogeneic HSCT recipient or a stem cell or donor lymphocyte infusion donor (not recorded which). It is not recorded whose cells these are; they may come from a transplant donor. The CDR3 runs from the conserved cysteine through the conserved F or W. A D gene is named only where the DNA matches it firmly. Clone size appears in some rows only: once, few, many, or a class for an expanded clone.

TRBJ1-2	15	TRBV5-1	-	-	TGCGCCAGCAGCTCCTCAGGGGCGACTAACTATGGCTACACCTTC	CASSSSGATNYGYTF
TRBJ1-5	13	TRBV27	few	-	TGTGCCAGCAGTTTGACGGAGAATCAGCCCCAGCATTTT	CASSLTENQPQHF
TRBJ1-1	14	TRBV7-9	-	-	TGTGCCAGCAGCTTAACGGAGATAAACACTGAAGCTTTCTTT	CASSLTEINTEAFF
TRBJ2-1	16	TRBV29-1	-	TRBD2	TGCAGCGTTGATGGGACTAGCGGGGCCTCCTACAATGAGCAGTTCTTC	CSVDGTSGASYNEQFF
TRBJ2-1	15	TRBV9	-	TRBD2	TGTGCCAGCAGCCCCTGGCGGGGGGCCTCGTGTGAGCAGTTCTTC	CASSPWRGASCEQFF
TRBJ1-1	13	TRBV11-2	few	TRBD1	TGTGCCAGCAGCTTAGCCTGGGACAGGCAGGCTTTCTTT	CASSLAWDRQAFF
TRBJ1-1	15	TRBV28	few	-	TGTGCCAGCAGTTTCCCGGGACGGATGAACACTGAAGCTTTCTTT	CASSFPGRMNTEAFF
TRBJ1-1	15	TRBV27	-	-	TGTGCCAGCAGTCCACGCCAAGGGGACGGCACTGAAGCTTTCTTT	CASSPRQGDGTEAFF
TRBJ1-4	14	TRBV9	few	-	TGTGCCAGCACCCGGGACGGTTCGCAGGAAAAACTGTTTTTT	CASTRDGSQEKLFF
TRBJ1-4	15	TRBV7-9	few	TRBD1	TGTGCCAGCAGTACCGACAGGGGAACTAATGAAAAACTGTTTTTT	CASSTDRGTNEKLFF
TRBJ1-1	13	TRBV29-1	-	-	TGCAGCGTTGAAGGCTCGAGGGGGTCCGGGGCTTTCTTT	CSVEGSRGSGAFF
TRBJ1-1	14	TRBV12-3/TRBV12-4	few	-	TGTGCCAGCAGCTTACACAGATCCTCTACTGAAGCTTTCTTT	CASSLHRSSTEAFF
TRBJ2-3	15	TRBV12-3/TRBV12-4	-	-	TGTGCCAGCAGGGGACTGCCTTTATTCACAGATACGCAGTATTTT	CASRGLPLFTDTQYF
TRBJ1-1	13	TRBV25-1	-	-	TGTGCCAGCAGTGAATATGCTGAGGCTGAAGCTTTCTTT	CASSEYAEAEAFF
TRBJ1-2	12	TRBV12-3/TRBV12-4	-	-	TGTGCCAGCGGCGAGGGGATCTATGGCTACACCTTC	CASGEGIYGYTF
TRBJ1-2	13	TRBV3-1	few	-	TGTGCCAGCAGCCAAGTTACGGACTATGGCTACACCTTC	CASSQVTDYGYTF
TRBJ1-1	15	TRBV3-1	-	-	TGTGCCAGCAGCCAAGATCGTCGGGGGATAACTGAAGCTTTCTTT	CASSQDRRGITEAFF
TRBJ1-1	14	TRBV15	few	-	TGTGCCACCAGCAGACAGGGTGAATGGCCTGAAGCTTTCTTT	CATSRQGEWPEAFF
TRBJ1-5	16	TRBV10-2	-	-	TGCGCCAGCAGGGACAACAGGACCTACTTCAATCAGCCCCAGCATTTT	CASRDNRTYFNQPQHF
TRBJ2-7	15	TRBV4-3	few	-	TGCGCCAGCAGCCAAGATCCTGGACTTGCCTACGAGCAGTACTTC	CASSQDPGLAYEQYF